This TCR beta chain was found in a study of naive and memory T cell subsets. Two oligonucleotides, mixed equimolar, formed the beta constant-region primer covering TRBC1 and TRBC2. The ligated cDNA underwent four PCR rounds using SP2 and nested alpha and beta constant-region primers. From the UMI-ligation and nested PCR reads, TCRdb called clonotypes with MiXCR, one entry per CDR3 protein. The repertoire holds 150,000 or so distinct CDR3 sequences, with 22% as singletons. Trimming at V came to 5 bases and at J to 4 bases, leaving 7 bases not matched to a gene. This CDR3 region has 15 residues. Per germline, CDR1 SGHTA and CDR2 FQGNSA. This clonotype has more than one count but fewer than ten. Its antigen is currently unknown. The study, taken as a whole, reports: Especially in CD8 cells, naive repertoires contained a few larger clonotypes, possibly CD45RA-re-expressing memory cells.

The receptor comes from a human donor in good health. V is TRBV7-2 and J is TRBJ2-2, with 7 bases that match TRBD1. Sequenced input: naive CD4+ T cells from blood. This chain's CDR3 is CASSHDRAGTGELFF. DNA for the CDR3: TGTGCCAGCAGCCACGACAGGGCGGGCACCGGGGAGCTGTTTTTT. Using reference TRBV7-2 and TRBJ2-2 for the parts outside the CDR3, the full variable domain is GAGVSQSPSNKVTEKGKDVELRCDPISGHTALYWYRQSLGQGLEFLIYFQGNSAPDKSGLPSDRFSAERTGGSVSTLTIQRTQQEDSAVYLCASSHDRAGTGELFFGEGSRLTVL.